This TCR beta chain was identified in a study of synovial regulatory T cells in juvenile arthritis. This table comes from immunoSEQ multiplex PCR, and its TCRdb copy is limited to in-frame clones, with some not included. The sample table includes around 2,600 clones. Each patient with active arthritis gave synovial fluid along with matched peripheral blood. The germline V gene has CDR1 SGHAT and CDR2 FQNNGV. This CDR3 region has 17 residues. No DNA is recorded. The sequence was obtained from a donor between 2 and 29 years old with juvenile idiopathic arthritis. Sequencing input: Treg cells from the synovium. The chain joins TRBV11-2 to TRBJ2-3; no DNA is available, so the TRBD1 call from TCRdb remains unchecked. CDR3 sequence: CASSLATGGTSGDTQYF.